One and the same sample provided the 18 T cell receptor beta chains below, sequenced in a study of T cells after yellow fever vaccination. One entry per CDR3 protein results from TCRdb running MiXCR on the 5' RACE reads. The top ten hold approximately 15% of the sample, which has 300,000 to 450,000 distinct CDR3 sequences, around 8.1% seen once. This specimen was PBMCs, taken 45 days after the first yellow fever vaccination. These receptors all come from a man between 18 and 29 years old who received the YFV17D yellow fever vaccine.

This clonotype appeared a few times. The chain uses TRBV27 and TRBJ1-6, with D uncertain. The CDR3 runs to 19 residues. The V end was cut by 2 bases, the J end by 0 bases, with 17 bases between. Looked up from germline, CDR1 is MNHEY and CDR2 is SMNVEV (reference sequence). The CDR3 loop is CASSLKGPTWSSYNSPLHF. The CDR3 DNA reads TGTGCCAGCAGTTTAAAGGGCCCGACCTGGAGCTCCTATAATTCACCCCTCCACTTT.

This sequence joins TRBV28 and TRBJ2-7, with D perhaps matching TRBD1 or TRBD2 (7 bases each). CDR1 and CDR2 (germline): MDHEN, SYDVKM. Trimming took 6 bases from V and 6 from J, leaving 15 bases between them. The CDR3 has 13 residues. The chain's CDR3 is CASSRGGIFEQYV. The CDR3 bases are TGTGCCAGCAGCAGGGGGGGGATATTCGAGCAGTACGTC.

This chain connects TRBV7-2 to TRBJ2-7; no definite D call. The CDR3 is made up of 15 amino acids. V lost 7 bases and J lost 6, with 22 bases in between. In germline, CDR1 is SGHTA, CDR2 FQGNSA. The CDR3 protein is CASTATRSRGSEQYF. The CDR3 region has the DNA TGTGCCAGCACCGCCACCCGTTCCAGAGGCAGCGAGCAGTACTTC. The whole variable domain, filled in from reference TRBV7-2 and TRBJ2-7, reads GAGVSQSPSNKVTEKGKDVELRCDPISGHTALYWYRQSLGQGLEFLIYFQGNSAPDKSGLPSDRFSAERTGGSVSTLTIQRTQQEDSAVYLCASTATRSRGSEQYFGPGTRLTVT.

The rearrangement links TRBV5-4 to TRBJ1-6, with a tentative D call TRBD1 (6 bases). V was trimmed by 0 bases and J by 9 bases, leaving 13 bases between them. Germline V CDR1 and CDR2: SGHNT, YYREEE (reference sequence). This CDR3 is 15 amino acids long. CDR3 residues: CASSLVGQGTSPLHF. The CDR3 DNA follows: TGTGCCAGCAGCTTGGTGGGGCAGGGGACTTCACCCCTCCACTTT. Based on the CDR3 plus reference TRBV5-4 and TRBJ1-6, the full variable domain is ETGVTQSPTHLIKTRGQQVTLRCSSQSGHNTVSWYQQALGQGPQFIFQYYREEENGRGNFPPRFSGLQFPNYSSELNVNALELDDSALYLCASSLVGQGTSPLHFGNGTRLTVT.

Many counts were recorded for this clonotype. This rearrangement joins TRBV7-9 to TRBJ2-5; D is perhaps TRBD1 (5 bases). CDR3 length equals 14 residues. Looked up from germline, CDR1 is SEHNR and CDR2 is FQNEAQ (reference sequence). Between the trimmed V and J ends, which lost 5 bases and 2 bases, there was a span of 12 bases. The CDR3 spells CASSPQGGQETQYF. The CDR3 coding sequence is TGTGCCAGCAGCCCGCAGGGTGGTCAAGAGACCCAGTACTTC.

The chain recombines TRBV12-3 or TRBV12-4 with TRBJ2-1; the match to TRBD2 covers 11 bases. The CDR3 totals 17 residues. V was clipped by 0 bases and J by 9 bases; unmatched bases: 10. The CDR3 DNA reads TGTGCCAGCAGTTTAGCGGTGATAGCGGGGGGGCGATTTGAGCAGTTCTTC. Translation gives CASSLAVIAGGRFEQFF.

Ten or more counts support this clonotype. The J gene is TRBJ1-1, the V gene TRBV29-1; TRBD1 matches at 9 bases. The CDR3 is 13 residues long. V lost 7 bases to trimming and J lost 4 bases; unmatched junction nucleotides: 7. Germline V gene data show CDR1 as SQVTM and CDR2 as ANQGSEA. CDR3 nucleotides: TGCAGCGGCGATCGACAGGGGGGCACTGAAGCTTTCTTT. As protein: CSGDRQGGTEAFF.

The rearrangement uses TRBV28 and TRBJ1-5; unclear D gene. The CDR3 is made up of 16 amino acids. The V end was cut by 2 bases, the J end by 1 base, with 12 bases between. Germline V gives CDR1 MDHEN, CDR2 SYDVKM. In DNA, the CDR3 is TGTGCCAGCAGTTTACCCCCCTTTGGCAGCAATCAGCCCCAGCATTTT. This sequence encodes CASSLPPFGSNQPQHF. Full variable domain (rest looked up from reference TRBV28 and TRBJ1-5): DVKVTQSSRYLVKRTGEKVFLECVQDMDHENMFWYRQDPGLGLRLIYFSYDVKMKEKGDIPEGYSVSREKKERFSLILESASTNQTSMYLCASSLPPFGSNQPQHFGDGTRLSIL.

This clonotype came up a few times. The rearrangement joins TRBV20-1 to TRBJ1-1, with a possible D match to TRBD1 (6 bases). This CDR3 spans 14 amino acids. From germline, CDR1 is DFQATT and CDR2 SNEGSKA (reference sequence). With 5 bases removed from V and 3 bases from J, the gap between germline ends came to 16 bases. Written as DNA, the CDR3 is TGCAGTGCTTTAACAGGGAATATGGACACTGAAGCTTTCTTT. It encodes CSALTGNMDTEAFF.

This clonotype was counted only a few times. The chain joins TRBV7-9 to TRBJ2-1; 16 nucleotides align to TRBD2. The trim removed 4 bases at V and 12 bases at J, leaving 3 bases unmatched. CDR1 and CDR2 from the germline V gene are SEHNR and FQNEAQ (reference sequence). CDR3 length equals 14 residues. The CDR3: CASSSGTSGGVQFF. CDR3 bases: TGTGCCAGCAGCTCGGGGACTAGCGGGGGGGTGCAGTTCTTC.

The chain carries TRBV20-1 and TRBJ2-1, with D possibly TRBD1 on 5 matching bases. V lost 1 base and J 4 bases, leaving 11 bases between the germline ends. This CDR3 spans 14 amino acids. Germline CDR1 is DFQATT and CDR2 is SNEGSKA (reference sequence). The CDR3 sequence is CSARVQETYNEQFF. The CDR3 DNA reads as TGCAGTGCTAGAGTACAGGAAACGTACAATGAGCAGTTCTTC.

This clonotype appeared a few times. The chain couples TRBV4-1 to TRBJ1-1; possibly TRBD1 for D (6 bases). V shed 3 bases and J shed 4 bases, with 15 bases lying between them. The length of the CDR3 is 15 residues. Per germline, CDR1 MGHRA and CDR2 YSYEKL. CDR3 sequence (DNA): TGCGCCAGCAGCCAGGAACCAGGGGATTCCACTGAAGCTTTCTTT. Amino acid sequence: CASSQEPGDSTEAFF.

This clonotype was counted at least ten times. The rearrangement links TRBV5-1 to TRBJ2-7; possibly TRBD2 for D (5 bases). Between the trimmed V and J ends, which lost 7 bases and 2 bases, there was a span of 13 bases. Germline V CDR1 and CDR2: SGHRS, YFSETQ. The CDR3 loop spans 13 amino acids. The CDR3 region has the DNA TGCGCCAGCCGGACCTCTAGCACCTACGAGCAGTACTTC. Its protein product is CASRTSSTYEQYF.

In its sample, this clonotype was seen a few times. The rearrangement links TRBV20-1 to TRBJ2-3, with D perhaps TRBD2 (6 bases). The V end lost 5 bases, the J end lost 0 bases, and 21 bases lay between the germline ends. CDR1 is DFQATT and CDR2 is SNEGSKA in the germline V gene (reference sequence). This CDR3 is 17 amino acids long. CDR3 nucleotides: TGCAGTGCTGTCCCGGGACTCGCTACCTATAGCACAGATACGCAGTATTTT. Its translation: CSAVPGLATYSTDTQYF.

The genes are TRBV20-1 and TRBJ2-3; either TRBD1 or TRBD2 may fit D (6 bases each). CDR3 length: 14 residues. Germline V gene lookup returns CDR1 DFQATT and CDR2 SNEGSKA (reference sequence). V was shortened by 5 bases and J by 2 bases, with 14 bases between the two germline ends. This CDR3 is CSAPIGGLTDTQYF. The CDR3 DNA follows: TGCAGTGCTCCCATTGGGGGGCTCACAGATACGCAGTATTTT.

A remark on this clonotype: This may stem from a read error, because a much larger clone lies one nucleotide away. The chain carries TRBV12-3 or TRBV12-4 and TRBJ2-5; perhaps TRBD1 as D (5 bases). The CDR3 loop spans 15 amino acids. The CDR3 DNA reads TGTGCCAGCAGTTTAAGGTCAGGGTACCAAGAGGCCCAGTACTTC. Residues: CASSLRSGYQEAQYF.

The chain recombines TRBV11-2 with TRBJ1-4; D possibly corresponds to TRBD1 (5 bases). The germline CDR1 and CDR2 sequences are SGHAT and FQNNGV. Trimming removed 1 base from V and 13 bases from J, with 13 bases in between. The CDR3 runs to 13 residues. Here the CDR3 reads CASSLGGNGRLFF. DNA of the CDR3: TGTGCCAGCAGCTTAGGGGGCAACGGAAGACTGTTTTTT.

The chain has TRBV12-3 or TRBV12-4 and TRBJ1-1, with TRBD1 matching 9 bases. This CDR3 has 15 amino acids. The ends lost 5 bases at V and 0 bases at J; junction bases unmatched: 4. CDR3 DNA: TGTGCCAGCAGTATCGACAGGGGGATGAACACTGAAGCTTTCTTT. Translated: CASSIDRGMNTEAFF.